This TCR beta chain originates from a study of regulatory T cells in long-lasting Graves disease. Construction of TCR beta libraries relied on iRepertoire HTBI primers and on Arm-PCR targeting CDR3 regions. TCRdb called the multiplex PCR reads again in MiXCR, with one record for every CDR3 protein. Of roughly 700,000 distinct CDR3 sequences listed, 30% are singletons. Time point reported: persistent/refractory GD, antithyroid drugs over 5 years with positive TRAb. RNA isolated from PBMCs was used to make the TCR library. V gave up 0 bases and J gave up 8 bases, with 16 bases separating them. Looked up from germline, CDR1 is LNHNV and CDR2 is YYDKDF (reference sequence). The length of the CDR3 is 16 residues. As regards this clonotype: No antigen is known for it.

Study-wide results and limits: With a small sample size, accuracy may have been reduced.

Here the sequenced sample was peripheral blood mononuclear cells (PBMCs), taken when the disease was refractory, from a patient treated with antithyroid drugs. This TCR was recovered from a female donor with Graves disease. This chain connects TRBV15 to TRBJ1-4; a weak D match, TRBD1 (6 bases). CDR3 residues: CATSRDPGGGDEKLFF. CDR3 DNA sequence: TGTGCCACCAGCAGAGATCCGGGCGGGGGCGACGAAAAACTGTTTTTT.